This note documents a single T cell receptor (beta chain) sequence. Its matching antigen is unknown. The data belong to a study of CD8 T cells in Susac syndrome. In the study overall: Patients with Susac syndrome were therapy-naive, on corticosteroids, or on intravenous immunoglobulin alone at blood draw. Study-level results: Repertoires of Susac syndrome CD4+ T cells lacked clonal expansion.

After extraction with the RNeasy kit, roughly 0.5 to 1 ug of the RNA was reverse transcribed using random hexamers. TCRdb re-derived calls from the immunoSEQ multiplex PCR reads in MiXCR, one entry per CDR3 protein. The table includes fewer than 200,000 distinct CDR3 sequences, approximately 94% detected once. V was clipped by 6 bases and J by 0 bases, with 12 bases between them. The CDR3 sequence is 14 residues long. CDR1 and CDR2 from the germline V gene are SNHLY and FYNNEI. This clonotype originated in a human donor with Susac syndrome. Input material: CD4+ T cells from PBMCs. V gene TRBV2 combines with J gene TRBJ2-7; the D gene is possibly TRBD2 (5 bases). The CDR3 reads CASRLLADSYEQYF. CDR3 nucleotide sequence: TGTGCCAGCAGGCTGCTAGCAGACTCCTACGAGCAGTACTTC.